This record concerns one T cell receptor (beta chain) sequence. Antigen unknown. Broader study findings: Tumor memory CD4+ T cell TCR gene usage clustered with blood and lymph node memory CD4+ cells and lymph node naive CD4+ cells. Whole repertoires were not studied in the larger cohort, only one V-J beta rearrangement.

Naive CD4+ T cells were purified with Tregs depleted by CD25. Per the germline V gene, CDR1 is SGDLS and CDR2 is YYNGEE. The CDR3 runs 14 residues. Trimming took 4 bases from V and 6 from J; bases not matched to a gene: 6. Constant-region reverse primers amplified full-length variable regions, followed by semi-nested Nested Universal Primer A PCR. From the 5' RACE reads, TCRdb called clonotypes with MiXCR, one entry per CDR3 protein. The sample lists fewer than 25,000 distinct CDR3 sequences, under 40% occurring once. Sequencing was performed on tumor-infiltrating naive CD4+ T cells sorted from the breast tumor. Subset: naive CD4+ T cells, CD4+CD45RA+CD25-. V is TRBV9 and J is TRBJ2-1; 8 bases line up with TRBD1. The sequence was collected from a female donor with breast cancer. Written as DNA, the CDR3 is TGTGCCAGCAGCCCAGGACAGGGTTCCAATGAGCAGTTCTTC. This gives the protein CASSPGQGSNEQFF.